A selection of T cell receptor beta chains follows, all from one sample in a study of blood T cell repertoires in COVID-19. Clones were sequenced by immunoSEQ multiplex PCR, and TCRdb holds only the in-frame ones, with some missing. This table holds some 450,000 clones, over 85% found once. Sequencing was done on a sample of peripheral blood. The receptors derive from a man aged 18 to 29 with COVID-19, enrolled during active disease. Each CDR3 is given with its conserved first and last residue. A D gene is named only where the DNA matches it firmly. The size field is filled for only some rows; it gives once, few, many or a size class.

TRBD1 . TRBJ1-1 TRBV5-1 CASSWTGGSCPRLNTEAFF TGCGCCAGCAGCTGGACAGGGGGCTCTTGTCCGCGGTTGAACACTGAAGCTTTCTTT
. . TRBJ2-6 TRBV2 CASRPTFLGGANVLTF TGTGCCAGCAGACCGACTTTTCTCGGTGGGGCCAACGTCCTGACTTTC
. . TRBJ2-1 TRBV1 CTLTKLYGEQFF TGCACCCTAACGAAACTGTACGGTGAGCAGTTCTTC
TRBD1 . TRBJ1-1 TRBV30 CAWSTGQGASEAFF TGTGCCTGGAGTACGGGACAGGGGGCGTCTGAAGCTTTCTTT
TRBD2 once TRBJ2-2 TRBV27 CASRVRGLAGTNTGELFF TGTGCCAGCCGTGTGAGGGGACTAGCGGGAACGAACACCGGGGAGCTGTTTTTT
. . TRBJ1-5 TRBV7-3 CAGEQPQHF TGTGCCGGGGAGCAGCCCCAGCATTTT
. . TRBJ2-5 TRBV6-5 CASRLGHNQETQYF TGTGCCAGCCGCTTGGGACATAACCAAGAGACCCAGTACTTC
. . TRBJ1-4 TRBV6-5 CATRQVVHEKLFF TGTGCCACCCGACAGGTAGTTCATGAAAAACTGTTTTTT
. . TRBJ2-1 TRBV29-1 CSAADSYNEQFF TGCAGCGCCGCGGACTCCTACAATGAGCAGTTCTTC
. . TRBJ2-3 TRBV7-2 CASSAFGDTQYF TGTGCCAGCAGCGCCTTCGGGGATACGCAGTATTTT
TRBD1 . TRBJ2-3 TRBV19 CASSRQGIVDTQYF TGTGCCAGTAGTAGACAGGGGATCGTAGATACGCAGTATTTT
TRBD2 . TRBJ2-3 TRBV5-1 CASSLGLAGGTTDTQYF TGCGCCAGCAGCTTGGGATTAGCGGGAGGCACCACAGATACGCAGTATTTT
. . TRBJ1-1 TRBV11-2 CASSLERGENTEAFF TGTGCCAGCAGCTTAGAACGGGGGGAGAACACTGAAGCTTTCTTT
. . TRBJ2-1 TRBV7-2 CASSPDRINEQFF TGTGCCAGCAGCCCCGACAGGATCAATGAGCAGTTCTTC
TRBD1 . TRBJ2-2 TRBV7-9 CASSSRGRVAVRGGELFF TGTGCCAGCAGCTCCAGGGGGCGTGTGGCCGTACGAGGCGGGGAGCTGTTTTTT
. . TRBJ2-2 TRBV19 CASSIVGVNTGELFF TGTGCCAGTAGTATAGTCGGGGTGAACACCGGGGAGCTGTTTTTT
TRBD2 . TRBJ2-1 TRBV9 CASSVVGSGVDEQFF TGTGCCAGCAGCGTAGTTGGAAGCGGGGTAGATGAGCAGTTCTTC
TRBD1 . TRBJ2-7 TRBV7-9 CASSLSKDRGSYEQYF TGTGCCAGCAGCCTCTCTAAGGACAGGGGTTCGTACGAGCAGTACTTC
TRBD2 . TRBJ2-3 TRBV5-1 CASSLGLAGSGTDTQYF TGCGCCAGCAGCTTGGGACTAGCGGGGTCTGGTACAGATACGCAGTATTTT
TRBD2 once TRBJ2-1 TRBV19 CASSIAGGLDEQFF TGTGCCAGTAGTATAGCGGGGGGGCTCGATGAGCAGTTCTTC
TRBD2 . TRBJ2-5 TRBV5-1 CASSPQGAGVGETQYF TGCGCCAGCAGCCCCCAGGGAGCGGGAGTTGGGGAGACCCAGTACTTC
. . TRBJ2-3 TRBV7-6 CASSLELASTDTQYF TGTGCCAGCAGCTTAGAGCTAGCTTCGACAGATACGCAGTATTTT
. once TRBJ2-7 TRBV28 CASSFEAWEQYF TGTGCCAGCAGTTTTGAGGCGTGGGAGCAGTACTTC
. . TRBJ1-1 TRBV5-1 CASSLYGGNTEAFF TGCGCCAGCAGCTTGTACGGGGGTAACACTGAAGCTTTCTTT
. once TRBJ1-6 TRBV6-5 CASSQLNSPLHF TGTGCCAGCAGTCAACTCAATTCACCCCTCCACTTT
TRBD1 few TRBJ2-1 TRBV6-5 CASSRSQGANNEQFF TGTGCCAGCAGCCGAAGTCAGGGGGCAAACAATGAGCAGTTCTTC
. once TRBJ2-1 TRBV14 CASSPRWGGAGEQFF TGTGCCAGCAGCCCCCGATGGGGGGGGGCCGGAGAGCAGTTCTTC
. once TRBJ2-1 TRBV30 CAWSVLGRSNEQFF TGTGCCTGGAGTGTATTGGGGAGAAGCAATGAGCAGTTCTTC
. . TRBJ1-3 TRBV11-3 CASSPRMISGNTIYF TGTGCCAGCAGCCCGAGGATGATATCTGGAAACACCATATATTTT
TRBD2 once TRBJ2-7 TRBV6-1 CASSEAVAGGPYEQYF TGTGCCAGCAGTGAAGCTGTAGCGGGAGGGCCTTACGAGCAGTACTTC
. . TRBJ1-4 TRBV7-2 CASSRQDNSNEKLFF TGTGCCAGCAGCCGTCAGGACAACTCAAATGAAAAACTGTTTTTT
. . TRBJ1-6 TRBV3-1/TRBV3-2 CASSLSPNSPLHF TGTGCCAGCAGCCTGAGTCCTAATTCACCCCTCCACTTT
TRBD2 . TRBJ2-7 TRBV3-1/TRBV3-2 CASSPGLAGEQYF TGTGCCAGCAGCCCTGGACTAGCGGGAGAGCAGTACTTC
TRBD1 once TRBJ2-1 TRBV25-1 CASGPGTGEQFF TGTGCCAGCGGGCCGGGGACAGGGGAGCAGTTCTTC
. . TRBJ2-7 TRBV5-4 CASSLRLWPSEQYF TGTGCCAGCAGCCTGAGACTCTGGCCCAGCGAGCAGTACTTC
. . TRBJ2-5 TRBV10-2 CASRRLEGETQYF TGCGCCAGCAGACGACTAGAAGGAGAGACCCAGTACTTC
. . TRBJ1-3 TRBV7-6 CASSLVSIESSGNTIYF TGTGCCAGCAGCTTAGTAAGCATAGAGAGCTCTGGAAACACCATATATTTT
TRBD1 . TRBJ2-1 TRBV25-1 CASSGNRGLSYNEQFF TGTGCCAGCAGTGGTAACAGGGGGCTATCCTACAATGAGCAGTTCTTC
TRBD2 once TRBJ2-1 TRBV5-4 CASSSGSGVSYNEQFF TGTGCCAGCAGCTCGGGGAGCGGGGTATCCTACAATGAGCAGTTCTTC
. once TRBJ2-2 TRBV13 CASSLRVTGELFF TGTGCCAGCAGCTTGCGGGTCACCGGGGAGCTGTTTTTT
. few TRBJ2-1 TRBV6-5 CASTESFSNEQFF TGTGCCAGCACGGAGTCGTTCAGCAATGAGCAGTTCTTC
. once TRBJ1-3 TRBV12-3/TRBV12-4 CASRLRVNTIYF TGTGCCAGCAGACTCAGGGTGAACACCATATATTTT
. . TRBJ1-6 TRBV6-6 CASSYRELITNSPLHF TGTGCCAGCAGTTACAGAGAACTCATTACCAATTCACCCCTCCACTTT
TRBD1 . TRBJ2-7 TRBV7-9 CASSLELGQGSYEQYF TGTGCCAGCAGCTTAGAACTGGGACAGGGGTCGTACGAGCAGTACTTC
. . TRBJ2-5 TRBV5-5 CASSQNLRGGQETQYF TGTGCCAGCAGCCAGAACCTGCGAGGGGGTCAAGAGACCCAGTACTTC
TRBD2 . TRBJ2-3 TRBV29-1 CSAKGLAGGTITDTQYF TGCAGCGCCAAGGGACTAGCGGGAGGTACTATCACAGATACGCAGTATTTT
. . TRBJ1-5 TRBV4-1 CASSQTDYFNQPQHF TGCGCCAGCAGCCAAACGGACTATTTCAATCAGCCCCAGCATTTT
. . TRBJ2-2 TRBV3-1/TRBV3-2 CASSQETAGELFF TGTGCCAGCAGCCAAGAAACGGCCGGGGAGCTGTTTTTT
TRBD2 . TRBJ2-5 TRBV3-1/TRBV3-2 CASSPGVAGGYQETQYF TGTGCCAGCAGCCCGGGGGTAGCGGGGGGCTACCAAGAGACCCAGTACTTC
TRBD2 . TRBJ2-7 TRBV11-3 CASSSTNGGEQYF TGTGCCAGCAGCTCCACTAACGGGGGGGAGCAGTACTTC
. . TRBJ1-4 TRBV5-6 CASSLYLGREKLFF TGTGCCAGCAGCTTGTATCTGGGGCGGGAAAAACTGTTTTTT
. . TRBJ1-2 TRBV2 CASKTDSYGYTF TGTGCCAGCAAGACAGACTCCTATGGCTACACCTTC
. . TRBJ1-2 TRBV14 CASSRDWNGYTF TGTGCCAGCAGCCGTGACTGGAATGGCTACACCTTC
TRBD1 . TRBJ1-6 TRBV5-1 CASSFGSTGGSNSPLHF TGCGCCAGCAGCTTTGGGTCGACAGGGGGTTCAAATTCACCCCTCCACTTT
. . TRBJ1-1 TRBV6-5 CASRKDKNTEAFF TGTGCCAGCAGAAAGGACAAGAACACTGAAGCTTTCTTT
. . TRBJ2-5 TRBV11-3 CATSTYQETQYF TGTGCCACCTCCACTTACCAAGAGACCCAGTACTTC
. . TRBJ2-3 TRBV2 CASTPDQRVTDTQYF TGTGCCAGCACCCCCGATCAGCGGGTCACAGATACGCAGTATTTT
TRBD1 . TRBJ1-2 TRBV6-1 CASSEAGQDYGYTF TGTGCCAGCAGTGAAGCAGGACAGGACTATGGCTACACCTTC
TRBD1 . TRBJ2-3 TRBV2 CASSDDRVGDTQYF TGTGCCAGCAGTGACGACAGGGTAGGAGATACGCAGTATTTT
TRBD1 . TRBJ2-2 TRBV5-1 CASRPGQGDTGELFF TGCGCCAGCAGACCGGGACAGGGGGACACCGGGGAGCTGTTTTTT